This T cell receptor (beta chain) was retrieved from a study of cytomegalovirus exposure and HLA in healthy donors. Findings and caveats of the study: Only CMV serostatus was available as immune exposure information. For TCR beta chains, V- and J-gene trimming was later linked to a missense DCLRE1C variant.

This PCR relied on a set of 60 Vbeta primers and 13 Jbeta primers. Sequencing used immunoSEQ multiplex PCR; TCRdb keeps in-frame clones, though not all of them. Of approximately 97,000 clones listed, 63% were seen once; the top ten hold approximately 4.3%. The V and J ends lost 3 bases and 2 bases respectively, with 12 bases between them. CDR3 length: 15 residues. Per germline, CDR1 SNHLY and CDR2 FYNNEI. Regarding this clone: Its antigen is still unknown.

Specimen: PBMCs. The gene calls are TRBV2 and TRBJ2-3; possibly TRBD2 for D (6 bases). The TCR sequence derives from a human donor in good health. In nucleotides, the CDR3 is TGTGCCAGCAGTGACTGGGCGGGATACACAGATACGCAGTATTTT. Its translation: CASSDWAGYTDTQYF.